This T cell receptor (beta chain) was sequenced in a study of Graves' ophthalmopathy and Graves' hyperthyroidism. In this sample, this clonotype turned up many times. CDR3 regions of TCR beta were amplified from RNA transcripts. Following a first-round RT-PCR that used HTBI primers, a second-round multiplex PCR was carried out. TCRdb re-derived calls from the multiplex PCR reads in MiXCR, one entry per CDR3 protein. Of roughly 480,000 distinct CDR3 sequences detected, around 14% appear once; the ten largest clones hold 9.5% to 10%. Germline CDR1 is MNHEY and CDR2 is SMNVEV (reference sequence). The junction had 1 base not matched to a gene; V was cut back by 7 bases and J by 4 bases. CDR3 length: 12 amino acids. Ophthalmopathy donors showed moderate-to-severe activity, CAS ≥3, NOSPECS ≥4 and a duration under 3 months.

The genes are TRBV27 and TRBJ2-5; 9 nucleotides align to TRBD1. This TCR came from a woman aged 25 to 45 with Graves' ophthalmopathy. Sequenced material: blood. The CDR3 sequence is CASTGQGETQYF. Written as DNA, the CDR3 is TGTGCCAGCACGGGACAGGGAGAGACCCAGTACTTC.